Many counts were recorded for the clone carrying this T cell receptor beta chain. Its antigen remains unknown. This record comes from a study of CD8 T cells in ankylosing spondylitis. Whole-study findings and limits: Typical of ankylosing spondylitis blood, it appeared, was a TCR beta motif of eight highly homologous variants.

Each CDR3 protein gets one entry after TCRdb re-called the 5' RACE reads with MiXCR. The sample has roughly 350,000 distinct CDR3 sequences; roughly 8% are singletons. V was pared by 4 bases and J by 4 bases, with 14 bases between. This CDR3 has 14 residues. Germline loops: CDR1 SGHKS, CDR2 YYEKEE (reference sequence). V usage is TRBV5-5 and J usage is TRBJ1-1, with D possibly being TRBD1 (5 bases). The sequencing sample was made of blood, either unsorted or a sorted T cell fraction (not recorded which). The receptor comes from a male donor with ankylosing spondylitis. CDR3 protein: CASSGARGFTEAFF. The CDR3 region has the DNA TGTGCCAGCAGCGGGGCGCGGGGGTTCACTGAAGCTTTCTTT.